This TCR beta chain was recovered during a study of T-cell reconstitution after alpha-beta-depleted transplantation in children. Library preparation (for TCRbeta) was performed with unique molecular identifiers. One entry per CDR3 protein, called by TCRdb with MiXCR from the PCR reads. The profile shows 450,000 to 600,000 distinct CDR3 sequences, over 10% of them singletons. The CDR3 consists of 14 residues. Trimming took 6 bases from V and 0 from J, leaving 11 bases between them. This clonotype was picked up many times. The input for sequencing was PBMCs, mostly from graft donor cells, taken 360 days after TCRalphabeta/CD19-depleted stem cell transplant. This clonotype was sampled from a male patient aged 10-17 years who had a stem cell transplant for acute myeloid leukemia, so the T cells may come from the graft donor. The chain has TRBV12-3 or TRBV12-4 and TRBJ2-5; D gene ambiguous. As DNA, the CDR3 is TGTGCCAGCAGCCCCACAATGTACCAAGAGACCCAGTACTTC. Protein product: CASSPTMYQETQYF.